This T cell receptor beta chain was recorded in a study of Graves' ophthalmopathy and Graves' hyperthyroidism. For the study at large: Peripheral blood was collected at initial diagnosis, before any treatment.

Findings and limits, study-wide: Distinction of ophthalmopathy from stable hyperthyroidism by a 13-signature model reached 85% to 90% sensitivity and 81.08% specificity.

As diagnostic evidence, clinical symptoms, serum thyroxine, TRAb, thyroid ultrasound and orbital computed tomography were relied upon. About 10 ml of fresh blood yielded the PBMCs by density gradient. This clonotype was observed a handful of times. Its antigen is currently unknown. Being one base from a much bigger clone, this may be a read error. As the template, RNA transcripts were used to amplify TCR beta CDR3 regions. Following a first-round RT-PCR that used HTBI primers, a second-round multiplex PCR was carried out. TCRdb reanalysed the multiplex PCR reads using MiXCR and keeps one entry per CDR3 protein. The profile covers about 660,000 distinct CDR3 sequences, with under 50% appearing a single time and around 3% taken by the ten largest. Germline CDR1 ENHRY, CDR2 SYGVKD. The CDR3 loop spans 16 amino acids.

The clonotype was recovered from an adult man with Graves' ophthalmopathy. The V and J genes are TRBV10-3 and TRBJ2-2; 8 nucleotides match TRBD2. The sequenced sample consisted of peripheral blood. The CDR3 spells CAISVGLAVNTGGLFF. The CDR3 bases are TGTGCCATCAGTGTCGGACTAGCAGTGAACACCGGGGGGCTGTTTTTT.